This T cell receptor beta chain appears in the sequencing data of a study of T cell changes during pregnancy in multiple sclerosis. The CDR3 runs to 14 residues. V was clipped by 7 bases and J by 6 bases; unmatched bases: 7. The V gene's germline CDR1 is SNHLY and CDR2 FYNNEI. Profiled with immunoSEQ multiplex PCR; TCRdb holds only in-frame clones, not every one. Among around 96,000 clones, almost 95% were seen once, and the ten largest hold 2% to 2.5%. This TCR was recovered from a female donor with multiple sclerosis, enrolled in a pregnancy study. V gene TRBV2 combines with J gene TRBJ2-2; 8 bases are a match to TRBD2. Sequencing used peripheral blood, obtained in the third trimester of pregnancy. The CDR3 spells CASMSGSFSGELFF. The CDR3 DNA reads TGTGCCAGCATGAGCGGGAGTTTCTCCGGGGAGCTGTTTTTT.